The sequence of this T cell receptor (beta chain) was determined in a study of blood T cell repertoires in COVID-19 (dated by TCRdb to 2020 to 2022). As for the study more broadly: The collaborator samples originated in the United States, Italy and Spain and spanned the acute and convalescent phases of COVID-19. The material from the prospective study consisted of cDNA or gDNA derived from T cells, B-cell-depleted T cells, or PBMCs. Deeply sampled blood TCRbeta repertoires from subjects exposed to, actively infected with, or recovered from COVID-19 were included in the dataset. The repertoires were released in a freely available public database intended as a resource for research on the immune response to SARS-CoV-2. Samples were obtained from the ongoing ImmuneRACE study (first 160 participants) and from some 1,200 subjects provided by 6 global collaborators. A de-identified subject ID, COVID-19 status, age in years and sex were almost always included in the sample metadata. Where HLA class I and class II types were available, the types were taken from metadata supplied by the sample provider, not from assay-based typing. The research as a whole found: Clinical and demographic metadata were provided uncurated, with the amount varying by source and participant.

The V and J ends are trimmed by 6 bases and 5 bases, leaving 7 bases between them. There are 11 amino acids in the CDR3, from cysteine to phenylalanine inclusive. Here the CDR3 DNA is all that survives: 33 bases in frame from base 1. The germline V gene yields KGHSH for CDR1 and LQKENI for CDR2. TCRbeta CDR3 regions were amplified from genomic DNA by means of the immunoSEQ Assay, a bias-controlled multiplex PCR. The authors' pipeline ran thus. Nucleated cell counts per sample were estimated from amplification of reference gene primers within the assay. To quantify the absolute abundance of each unique TCRbeta CDR3 rearrangement, sequence reads were collapsed and filtered. For each sample, productive Simpson clonality was calculated as the square root of Simpson's diversity index across productive rearrangements. TCRdb re-hosts the immuneACCESS table, in-frame sequences only. Its copies lack some clones; in the studies checked, an unresolved V gene accounts for under half of them, and the cause for the rest is not known. V and J calls plus clone size are reproduced from that table; the DNA served to infer D and trimming. This sample holds about 71,000 clones; 82% were observed only once. Together, the top ten hold 12% to 15% of the sample.

With regard to this clone: No antigen is known for it. No quality values exist for individual bases; no much larger clone is one base distant.

The collaborating institutions used their own protocols to collect whole blood in K2EDTA tubes. For TCRbeta analysis, collaborator samples were shipped as frozen whole blood, as isolated PBMCs, or as DNA extracted from either sample type. The sequence was obtained from a woman older than 75 with acute or convalescent COVID-19. The source material was peripheral blood. The sequence is built from TRBV18 and TRBJ2-5; no D gene can be assigned with confidence. The DNA is TGTGCCAGCTCCCCCTTGGAGACCCAGTACTTC. The encoded protein is CASSPLETQYF.